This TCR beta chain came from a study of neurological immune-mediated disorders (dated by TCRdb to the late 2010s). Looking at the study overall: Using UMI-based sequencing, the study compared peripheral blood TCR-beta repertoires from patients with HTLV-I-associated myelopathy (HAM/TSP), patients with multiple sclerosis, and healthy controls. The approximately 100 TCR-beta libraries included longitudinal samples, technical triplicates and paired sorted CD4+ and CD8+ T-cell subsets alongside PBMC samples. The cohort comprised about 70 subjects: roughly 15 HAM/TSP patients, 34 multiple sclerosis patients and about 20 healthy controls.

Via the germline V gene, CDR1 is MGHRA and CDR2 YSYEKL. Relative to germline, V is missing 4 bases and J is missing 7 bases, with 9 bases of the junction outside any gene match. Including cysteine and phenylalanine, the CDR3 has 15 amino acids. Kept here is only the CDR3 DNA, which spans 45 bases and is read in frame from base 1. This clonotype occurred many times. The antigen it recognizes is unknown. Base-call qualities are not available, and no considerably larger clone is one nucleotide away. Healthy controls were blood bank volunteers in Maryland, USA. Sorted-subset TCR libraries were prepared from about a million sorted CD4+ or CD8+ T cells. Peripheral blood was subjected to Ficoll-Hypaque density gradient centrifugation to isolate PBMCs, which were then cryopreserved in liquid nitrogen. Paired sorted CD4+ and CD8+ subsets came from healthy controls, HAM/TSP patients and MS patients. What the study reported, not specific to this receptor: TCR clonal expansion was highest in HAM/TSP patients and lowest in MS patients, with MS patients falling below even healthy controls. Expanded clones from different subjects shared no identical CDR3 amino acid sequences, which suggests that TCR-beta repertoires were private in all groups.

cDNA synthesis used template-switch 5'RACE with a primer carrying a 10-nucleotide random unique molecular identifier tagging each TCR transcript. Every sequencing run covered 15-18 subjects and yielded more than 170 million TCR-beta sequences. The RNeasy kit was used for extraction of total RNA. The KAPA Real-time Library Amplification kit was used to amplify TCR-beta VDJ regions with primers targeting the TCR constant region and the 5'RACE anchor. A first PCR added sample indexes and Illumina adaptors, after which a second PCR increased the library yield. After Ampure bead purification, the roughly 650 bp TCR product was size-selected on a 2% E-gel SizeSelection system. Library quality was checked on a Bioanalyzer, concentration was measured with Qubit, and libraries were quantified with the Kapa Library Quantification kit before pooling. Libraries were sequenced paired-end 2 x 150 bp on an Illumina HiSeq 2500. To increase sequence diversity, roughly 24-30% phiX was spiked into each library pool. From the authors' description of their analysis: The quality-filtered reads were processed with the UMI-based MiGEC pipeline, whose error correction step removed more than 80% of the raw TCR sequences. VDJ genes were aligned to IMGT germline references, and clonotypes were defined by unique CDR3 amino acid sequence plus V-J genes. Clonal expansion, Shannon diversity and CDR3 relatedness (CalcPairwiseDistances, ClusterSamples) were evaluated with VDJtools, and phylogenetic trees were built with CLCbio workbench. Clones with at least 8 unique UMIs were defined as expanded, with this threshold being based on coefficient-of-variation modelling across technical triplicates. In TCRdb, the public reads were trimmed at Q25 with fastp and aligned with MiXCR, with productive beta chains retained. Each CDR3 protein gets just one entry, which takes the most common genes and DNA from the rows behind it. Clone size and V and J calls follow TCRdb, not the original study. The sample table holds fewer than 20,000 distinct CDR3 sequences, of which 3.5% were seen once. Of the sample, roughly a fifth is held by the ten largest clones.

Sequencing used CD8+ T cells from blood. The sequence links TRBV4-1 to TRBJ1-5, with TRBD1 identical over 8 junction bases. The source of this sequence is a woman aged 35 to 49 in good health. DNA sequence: TGCGCCAGCAGCCCTCAGACAGGGGCGGGCCAGCCCCAGCATTTT. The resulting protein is CASSPQTGAGQPQHF.